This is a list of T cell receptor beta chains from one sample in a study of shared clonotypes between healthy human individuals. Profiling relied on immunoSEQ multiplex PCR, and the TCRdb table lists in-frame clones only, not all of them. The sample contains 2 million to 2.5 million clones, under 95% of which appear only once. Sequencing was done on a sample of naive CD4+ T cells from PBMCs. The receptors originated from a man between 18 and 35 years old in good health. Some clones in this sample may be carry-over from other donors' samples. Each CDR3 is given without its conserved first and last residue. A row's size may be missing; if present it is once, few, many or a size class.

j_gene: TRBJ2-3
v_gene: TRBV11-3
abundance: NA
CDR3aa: ASSLSGHSTDTQY

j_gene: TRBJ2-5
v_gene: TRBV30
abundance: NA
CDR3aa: AWSVHGETQY

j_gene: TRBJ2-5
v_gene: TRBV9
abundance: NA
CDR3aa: ASSVDPGLGTQY

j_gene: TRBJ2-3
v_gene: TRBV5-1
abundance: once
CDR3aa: ASSLPRPQTSTDTQY

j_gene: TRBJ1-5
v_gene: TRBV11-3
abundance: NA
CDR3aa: ASSKDVTSNQPQH

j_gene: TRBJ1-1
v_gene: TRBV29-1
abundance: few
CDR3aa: SVALGDTEAF

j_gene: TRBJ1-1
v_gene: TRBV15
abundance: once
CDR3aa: ATSWDGGNTEAF

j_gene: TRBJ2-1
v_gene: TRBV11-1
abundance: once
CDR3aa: ASSTRGAEQF

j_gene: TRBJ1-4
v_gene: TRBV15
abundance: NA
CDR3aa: ATLQGGEKLF

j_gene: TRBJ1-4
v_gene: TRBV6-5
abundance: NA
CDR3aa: ASSRQGDEKLF

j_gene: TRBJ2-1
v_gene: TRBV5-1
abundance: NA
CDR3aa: ASVPGTSGRVGNEQF

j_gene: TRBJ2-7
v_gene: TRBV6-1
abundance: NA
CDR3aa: ASSGGGQGVGEQY

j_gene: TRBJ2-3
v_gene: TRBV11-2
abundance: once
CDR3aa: ASSFTEPPDTQY

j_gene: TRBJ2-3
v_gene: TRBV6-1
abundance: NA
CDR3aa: ASSPRTGFKDTQY

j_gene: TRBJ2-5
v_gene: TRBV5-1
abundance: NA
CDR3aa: ASSPNPGQETQY

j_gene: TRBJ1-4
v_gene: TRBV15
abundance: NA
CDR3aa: ATSRRVWGTNEKLF

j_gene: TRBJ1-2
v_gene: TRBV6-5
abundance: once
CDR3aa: ASSQRTPSYGYT

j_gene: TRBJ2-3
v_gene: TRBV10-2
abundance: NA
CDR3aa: ASSEWRITDTQY

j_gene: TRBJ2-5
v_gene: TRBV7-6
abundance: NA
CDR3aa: ASSPKSGGFGETQY

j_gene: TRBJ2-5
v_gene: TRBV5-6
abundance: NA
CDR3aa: ASSIRTGGIGETQY

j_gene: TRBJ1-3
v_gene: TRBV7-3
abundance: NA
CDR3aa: ASSLRGGAGNTIY

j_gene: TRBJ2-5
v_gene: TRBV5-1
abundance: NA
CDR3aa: ASSLLVQAAQETQY

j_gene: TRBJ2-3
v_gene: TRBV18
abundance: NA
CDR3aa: ASSPLGLASDTQY

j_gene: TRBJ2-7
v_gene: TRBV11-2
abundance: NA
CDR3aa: ASSLGQVYEQY

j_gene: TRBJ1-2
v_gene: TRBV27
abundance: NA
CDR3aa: ASSPLGQNYGYT

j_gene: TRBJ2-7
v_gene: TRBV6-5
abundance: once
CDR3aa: ASARTGLVYEQY

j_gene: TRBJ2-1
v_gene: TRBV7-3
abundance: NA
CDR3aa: ASSREGRENEQF

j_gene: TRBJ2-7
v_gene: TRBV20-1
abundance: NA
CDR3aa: SAIISNEQY

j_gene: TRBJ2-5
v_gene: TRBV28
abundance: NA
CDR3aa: ASRLEETQY